This T cell receptor beta chain was observed in a study of cytomegalovirus exposure and HLA in healthy donors (dated by TCRdb to about 2017). Looking at the study overall: In an earlier analysis of 450 to 750 of the donors, around 300 Gb of sequence data and some 100 million unique TCR beta sequences from roughly 200 million T cells were reported. About 300 gigabases of sequencing data and tens of millions of unique TCR sequences were included in an early release covering 550 to 800 HLA-typed donors. Of the 398 genotyped donors, approximately 80% fell in the genetic ancestry cluster associated with self-reported Caucasian donors. Four or five DR-DQ haplotypes were handled as single units for association and clustering, since linkage in the cohort was strong. Alongside the repertoire data, information on donor age, sex, ethnicity and CMV serostatus was compiled. To decide whether each TCR beta V gene segment behaved as functional or pseudogenic, an earlier analysis of some 570 of the donors relied on high-throughput TCR beta sequencing. The study was designed to test whether signatures of past pathogen exposure could be identified by cataloging public T cell receptors. The study profiled the T cell repertoires of 550 to 700 subjects by immunosequencing and related them to cytomegalovirus serostatus. Typing coverage varied by locus: roughly 629-640 donors for A, B, C, DRB1 and DQB1; more than 500 for DQA1; approximately 570 for DPA1; fewer than 480 for DPB1. In a later genetic analysis, genome-wide SNP genotypes for about 55% of the roughly 700 donors were used, and that subset was treated as a discovery cohort. To predict cytomegalovirus infection status, the study brought together high-throughput TCR immunosequencing, statistical association of individual TCRs with disease status, and machine learning. HLA typing included class I and class II loci at four-digit resolution. All discovery cohort repertoires had been generated on a single sequencing platform. Rather than using new phenotypic data, the later analysis identified candidate immune exposures from TCR beta sequences and from how often those sequences occurred across donors. In a later analysis, previously published TCR beta repertoires from 600 to 850 donors were re-analyzed and high-resolution HLA genotyping was added so that TCR occurrence patterns could be studied. Along with the roughly 700-subject first cohort, a separate validation cohort of around 120 different subjects was used. On average, about 240,000 unique TCR beta nucleotide sequences were sequenced per donor among 300 to 500 genotyped donors of the cohort, with 15% to 20% of those sequences being non-productive.

CDR1 and CDR2, per the germline V gene, are SGDLS and YYNGEE. Cut back by 0 bases and 6 bases, the V and J ends lie 15 bases apart. The CDR3 numbers 15 residues from cysteine through phenylalanine. The sequence is cut down to CDR3 DNA, 45 bases in frame from base 1. A word on this clone: The specificity of this receptor is unknown.

In total, roughly 710 healthy bone marrow donors made up the cohort. At the time of sampling, all cohort members were nominally healthy, though unrecorded immune exposures were likely present. The donor was CMV seropositive and belonged to the group of over 250 seropositive cohort members. A peripheral blood sample was collected from each donor, and TCR beta sequencing was performed on peripheral blood mononuclear cells. Genomic DNA was extracted from the blood cell samples with the Qiagen DNeasy Blood Extraction Kit. The method behind the library was the immunoSEQ multiplex PCR assay. The multiplex PCR relied on a mix of 60 forward primers for TCR Vbeta segments and 13 reverse primers for TCR Jbeta segments. Amplification of the CDR3 region of rearranged TCR beta genes was performed with a multiplex PCR assay on genomic DNA. Amplified TCR beta libraries were sequenced as 87-base-pair reads on the Illumina HiSeq System. The authors' pipeline ran thus. A later analysis counted about 82 million unique TCR beta chains across the 690 or so repertoires, and roughly 11 million of these chains were shared by at least two donors. To remove PCR and sequencing errors, raw reads were error-corrected and collapsed into unique sequences using a nearest-neighbor algorithm that merged closely related sequences. Alignment of CDR3 sequences to IMGT reference sequences was used to assign V, D and J gene segments. For a sequence to be retained, a match of at least six nucleotides to both a V gene segment and a J gene segment was required. Rearrangements were called productive when the CDR3 lacked stop codons and stayed in frame with V and J; all others were non-productive. Following IMGT convention, CDR3 was defined as the stretch from the second conserved V-encoded cysteine to the conserved J-encoded phenylalanine. The earlier analysis of 500 to 600 of the donors excluded sequences that lacked an unambiguous match to a single V gene segment. In an earlier analysis of about 590 of the donors, a V segment was called functional when productive rearrangements were above 56.7%, and segregating when the standard deviation between donors exceeded 5%. To diagnose cytomegalovirus status from the catalog of TCR beta chain sequences, a statistical classification framework was built. In a later analysis, TCR nucleotide sequences were compared against IMGT/GENE-DB human TR gene sequences so that V and J genes could be assigned. The TCRdist pipeline was used in a later analysis to assign CDR3 sequences and most-parsimonious VDJ recombination scenarios. In a later analysis, every TCR beta chain was defined by the combination of its CDR3 amino acid sequence and its V-gene family, and reads without a unique V-gene family were dropped. In a later analysis, several hundred highly shared, low-generation-probability nucleotide sequences were removed to address suspected cross-contamination and a sequencing artifact. For each public chain, a later analysis derived a clonal expansion index from normalized ranks of inferred template counts within each repertoire. In a later analysis, generation probabilities were computed with a VDJ recombination model fitted to out-of-frame rearrangements, and the resulting probabilities were checked against IGoR. In a later analysis, hypergeometric tests were used to score TCR-TCR, TCR-HLA and TCR-CMV co-occurrence, with a repertoire-size bias correction applied to TCR pairs. In a later analysis, false discovery rates were estimated by permuting HLA or CMV assignments 20 times. In a later analysis, co-occurring TCRs were grouped using DBSCAN, with TCRdist sequence similarity added in when clustering inside HLA-allele-positive subsets. For co-occurrence clustering, repertoires with fewer than 30,000 or more than 120,000 public chains were excluded, along with several repertoires with anomalous nucleotide sharing. The table comes from immuneACCESS by way of TCRdb, which keeps in-frame sequences with V and J called. Part of the clones is missing from these tables; in studies checked, under half for an unresolved V gene and the rest for unknown reasons. V and J calls and clone size are given by that table; D and trimming were obtained from the DNA. The table of this sample itemizes around 200,000 clones. The ten largest clones capture approximately 0.98% of the sample.

Beyond this particular receptor, the publication reports: In a later genetic analysis, a missense DCLRE1C variant was associated with V-gene and J-gene trimming of TCR beta chains, and the association was replicated in an independent cohort. In a later genetic analysis, fewer N-insertions in productive TCRs were reported among donors in an Asian-associated ancestry cluster than the 666-donor mean. In a later analysis, several top co-occurrence clusters were reported to appear linked to parvovirus B19, influenza, CMV and Epstein-Barr virus. The earlier analysis of about 600 of the donors excluded around 17 rarely observed V segments, including chromosome 9 orphons, because counts were too low. Correlated functional status among segregating V segments might be attributable to linkage disequilibrium, but an unknown experimental factor could not be ruled out. Specific HLA alleles were associated with around 18,000 TCR beta sequences at a false discovery rate of 0.05 in a later analysis. In the study, around 150 TCR beta chains were listed as associated with cytomegalovirus. The classifier was reported to diagnose cytomegalovirus status with high specificity and sensitivity in both the original and validation cohorts. In this cohort, only TCR beta chains were sequenced, and detectable features were limited by the absence of alpha or paired-chain data. The 87-base-pair reads could not distinguish some IMGT-functional V segments, including TRBV6-2 and TRBV6-3, so those segments were excluded. The authors suggested that the approach could potentially be extended to other disease states and immunological phenotypes. Most TCR sequences were seen in very few donors, while some public TCRs were found in many individuals. Because HLA typing was missing for some donors at each locus, association tests included only the typed subset. A few of the identified cytomegalovirus-associated TCR beta chains were confirmed in vitro to be specific for cytomegalovirus antigens. A later analysis found that TCR association rates varied across HLA loci, with DRB1 alleles showing the most associated TCRs and HLA-C alleles the fewest. A cluster of highly shared sequence variants was judged likely to be a technical artifact of the sequencing pipeline. According to a later analysis, most CMV-associated TCR beta chains appeared to be HLA-restricted, and the HLA associations seemed to be driven largely by CMV exposure. A further reported finding was that TCR beta sequences accurately predicted the HLA-A and HLA-B alleles for most subjects in the first cohort. Roughly uniform sequencing depth across donors was assumed in presence/absence analyses, although this assumption may not hold. Assigning TCR associations to individual alleles was difficult when HLA alleles, especially DR and DQ, strongly co-occurred. In a later analysis, HLA-associated TCR beta chains showed more clonal expansion and lower generation probabilities than non-associated chains that were equally common. In an earlier analysis of 587 of the donors, most TCR beta V segments appeared in productive rearrangements about 90% or about 30% of the time, broadly matching IMGT annotations. CMV serostatus was the only immune exposure information available for the cohort.

Rearrangement joined TRBV9 to TRBJ1-2, with a weak D call of TRBD1 (5 bases match). The sequencing sample was made of PBMCs. The receptor's source is a woman aged 30 to 39 in good health and CMV-seropositive. In nucleotide form, the sequence is TGTGCCAGCAGCGTAGAGGGTCAGGGATGGGATGGCTACACCTTC. Translated, this is CASSVEGQGWDGYTF. With the portions outside the CDR3 filled from the reference TRBV9 and TRBJ1-2 genes, the complete variable region becomes DSGVTQTPKHLITATGQRVTLRCSPRSGDLSVYWYQQSLDQGLQFLIQYYNGEERAKGNILERFSAQQFPDLHSELNLSSLELGDSALYFCASSVEGQGWDGYTFGSGTRLTVV.